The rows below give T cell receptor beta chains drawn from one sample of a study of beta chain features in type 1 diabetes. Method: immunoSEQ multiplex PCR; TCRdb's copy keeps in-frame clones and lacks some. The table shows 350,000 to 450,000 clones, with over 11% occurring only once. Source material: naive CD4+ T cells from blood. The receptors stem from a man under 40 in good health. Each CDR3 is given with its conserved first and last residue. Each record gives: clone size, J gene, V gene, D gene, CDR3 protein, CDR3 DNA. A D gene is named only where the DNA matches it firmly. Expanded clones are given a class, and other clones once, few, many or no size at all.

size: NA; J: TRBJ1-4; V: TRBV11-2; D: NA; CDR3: CASRRPGRTNEKLFF; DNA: TGTGCCAGCAGGAGACCGGGACGGACTAATGAAAAACTGTTTTTT
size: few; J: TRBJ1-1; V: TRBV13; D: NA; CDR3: CASSLRNEAFF; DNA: TGTGCCAGCAGCTTACGAAATGAAGCTTTCTTT
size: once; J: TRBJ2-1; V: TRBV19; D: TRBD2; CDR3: CASTVLAGPLGEQFF; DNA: TGTGCCAGTACTGTCCTAGCGGGGCCCCTCGGTGAGCAGTTCTTC
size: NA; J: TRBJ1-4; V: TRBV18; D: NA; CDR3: CASSIRVEEKLFF; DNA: TGTGCCAGCTCAATTCGGGTAGAGGAAAAACTGTTTTTT
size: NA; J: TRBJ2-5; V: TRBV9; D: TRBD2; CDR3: CASSVGTSGRDFPETQYF; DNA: TGTGCCAGCAGCGTGGGGACTAGCGGGAGAGATTTTCCAGAGACCCAGTACTTC
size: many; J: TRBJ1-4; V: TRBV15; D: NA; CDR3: CATSSGGKDEKLFF; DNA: TGTGCCACCAGCAGTGGCGGGAAAGATGAAAAACTGTTTTTT
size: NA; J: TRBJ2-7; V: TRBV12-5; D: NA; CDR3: CASGLFSSYEQYF; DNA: TGTGCTAGTGGCCTTTTTTCCTCCTACGAGCAGTACTTC
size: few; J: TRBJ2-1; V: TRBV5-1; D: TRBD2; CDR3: CASGLAGDHEQFF; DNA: TGCGCCAGCGGACTAGCGGGTGATCATGAGCAGTTCTTC
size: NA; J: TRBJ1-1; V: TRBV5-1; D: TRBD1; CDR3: CASSTTGDTTEAFF; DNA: TGCGCCAGCAGCACTACAGGGGATACCACTGAAGCTTTCTTT
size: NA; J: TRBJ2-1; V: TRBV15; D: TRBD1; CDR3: CATSSVRQGERFF; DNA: TGTGCCACCAGCAGTGTAAGACAGGGAGAGCGGTTCTTC
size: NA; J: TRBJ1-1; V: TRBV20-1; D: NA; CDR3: CSAPWNTEAFF; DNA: TGCAGTGCCCCGTGGAACACTGAAGCTTTCTTT
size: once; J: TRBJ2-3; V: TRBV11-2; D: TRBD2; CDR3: CASSLVVAGGTDTQYF; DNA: TGTGCCAGCAGCTTAGTAGTAGCGGGGGGCACAGATACGCAGTATTTT
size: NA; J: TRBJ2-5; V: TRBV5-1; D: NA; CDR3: CASRAGPQETQYF; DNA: TGCGCCAGCAGGGCAGGGCCACAAGAGACCCAGTACTTC
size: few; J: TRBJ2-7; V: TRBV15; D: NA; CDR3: CATSSPRTLGYEQYF; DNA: TGTGCCACCAGCAGCCCCAGGACGCTGGGATACGAGCAGTACTTC
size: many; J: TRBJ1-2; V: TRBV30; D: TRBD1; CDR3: CAWSVRRDSGYTF; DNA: TGTGCCTGGAGTGTACGCAGGGACAGTGGCTACACCTTC
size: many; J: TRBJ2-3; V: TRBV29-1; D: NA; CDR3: CSVGFTDTQYF; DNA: TGCAGCGTCGGTTTCACAGATACGCAGTATTTT
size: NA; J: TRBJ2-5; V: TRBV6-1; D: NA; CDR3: CASSVLALETQYF; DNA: TGTGCCAGCAGTGTTTTAGCACTGGAGACCCAGTACTTC
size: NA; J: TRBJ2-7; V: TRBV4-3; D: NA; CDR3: CASSPRESSYEQYF; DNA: TGCGCCAGCAGCCCACGAGAAAGCTCCTACGAGCAGTACTTC
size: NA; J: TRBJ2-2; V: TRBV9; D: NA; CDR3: CASSVSVNTGELFF; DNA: TGTGCCAGCAGCGTCTCTGTCAACACCGGGGAGCTGTTTTTT
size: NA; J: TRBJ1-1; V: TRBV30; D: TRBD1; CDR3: CAWRDRRGTEAFF; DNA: TGTGCCTGGAGGGACAGGCGCGGCACTGAAGCTTTCTTT
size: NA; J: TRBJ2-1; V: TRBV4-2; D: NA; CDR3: CASSLQSGSSYNEQFF; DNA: TGTGCCAGCAGCCTTCAGAGCGGGTCTTCCTACAATGAGCAGTTCTTC
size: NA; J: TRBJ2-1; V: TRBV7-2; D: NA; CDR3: CASSLGLAQNEQFF; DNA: TGTGCCAGCAGCTTAGGTCTAGCTCAGAATGAGCAGTTCTTC
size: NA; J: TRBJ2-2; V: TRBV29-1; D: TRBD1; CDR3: CSSRGSNTGELFF; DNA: TGCAGCTCCAGGGGGTCGAACACCGGGGAGCTGTTTTTT
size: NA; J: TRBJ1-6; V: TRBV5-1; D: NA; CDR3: CASSLASTGHNSPLHF; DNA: TGCGCCAGCAGCTTGGCTTCCACAGGGCATAATTCACCCCTCCACTTT
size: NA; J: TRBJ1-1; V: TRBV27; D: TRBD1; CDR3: CASSWDRNTEAFF; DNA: TGTGCCAGCAGTTGGGACAGGAACACTGAAGCTTTCTTT
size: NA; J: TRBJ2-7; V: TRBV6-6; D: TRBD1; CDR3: CASIVGRQGYYEQYF; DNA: TGTGCCAGCATAGTTGGAAGACAGGGCTACTACGAGCAGTACTTC
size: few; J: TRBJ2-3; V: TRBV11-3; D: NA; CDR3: CASSPHLGAPADTQYF; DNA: TGTGCCAGCAGTCCCCATTTGGGGGCCCCGGCCGATACGCAGTATTTT
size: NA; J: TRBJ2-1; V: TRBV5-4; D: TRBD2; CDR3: CASSRGLAPPQSSYNEQFF; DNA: TGTGCCAGCAGCCGAGGACTAGCGCCTCCCCAGAGCTCCTACAATGAGCAGTTCTTC